These 10 T cell receptor beta chains share one sample of origin, sequenced in a study of Ad26.COV2.S vaccination and SARS-CoV-2 variants. Sample treatment: 15 to 20 received Ad26.COV2.S at low or high dose, single or two shots; roughly five received placebo; per-sample allocation not given. Specimen acquisition occurred on day 63 following the initial vaccine or placebo injection. TCRdb's table, derived via immunoSEQ multiplex PCR, lists solely in-frame clones and lacks some. The data hold about 480,000 clones, with 70% to 90% observed a single time. Specimen: peripheral blood, collected in a trial of Ad26.COV2.S vaccine versus placebo. The receptors were gathered from a person aged 18-65 years who received the Ad26.COV2.S COVID-19 vaccine or a placebo.

The V gene is TRBV12-3 or TRBV12-4, the J gene TRBJ1-5; possible D gene TRBD1, 5 bases. Between the trimmed V and J ends, which lost 6 bases and 6 bases, there was a span of 12 bases. The CDR3 sequence is 13 residues long. The DNA for the CDR3 is TGTGCCAGCAGATTGGGGGGAGGTCAGCCCCAGCATTTT. Protein: CASRLGGGQPQHF.

This sequence joins TRBV5-1 and TRBJ2-2; 9 bases fit TRBD2. The length of the CDR3 is 16 residues. Germline assignment: CDR1 SGHRS and CDR2 YFSETQ. V gave up 4 bases and J gave up 9 bases; unmatched junction bases: 13. DNA of the CDR3: TGCGCCAGCAGCCGCAGCGGGGGGACTTTAGAGTGGGAGCTGTTTTTT. The encoded protein is CASSRSGGTLEWELFF.

This chain uses TRBV7-2 with TRBJ1-5, with 8 nucleotides matching TRBD1. CDR3 length: 14 amino acids. Trimming cost V 4 bases and J 7 bases; bases outside gene matches: 6. Germline V lookup: CDR1 SGHTA, CDR2 FQGNSA. This CDR3 is CASSSSQGDQPQHF. The CDR3, as DNA: TGTGCCAGCAGCTCATCACAGGGGGACCAGCCCCAGCATTTT.

This chain joins TRBV19 and TRBJ2-5; weak D call: TRBD1 (5 bases). Germline CDR1 and CDR2: LNHDA and SQIVND (reference sequence). Between the trimmed V and J ends, which lost 0 bases and 5 bases, there was a span of 13 bases. The CDR3 runs to 15 residues. The CDR3 here is CASSIEGRVWETQYF. CDR3 DNA sequence: TGTGCCAGTAGTATAGAAGGCAGGGTGTGGGAGACCCAGTACTTC.

Comments on this clone: The same CDR3 also results from other DNA sequences found in this sample. The chain employs TRBV4-3 and TRBJ2-7; 9 bases map to TRBD2. The CDR3 is 16 residues long. The V and J ends lost 0 bases and 4 bases, in that order; junction bases with no gene match: 7. CDR1 is LGHNA and CDR2 is YSLEER in the germline V gene. DNA for the CDR3: TGCGCCAGCAGCCAAGAAGGGGTCAGCGGGAGGTACGAGCAGTACTTC. It encodes CASSQEGVSGRYEQYF.

This chain links TRBV9 with TRBJ1-2; TRBD1 matches 8 bases. The V and J ends lost 4 bases and 7 bases, in that order; junction bases with no gene match: 15. Germline V lookup: CDR1 SGDLS, CDR2 YYNGEE. The CDR3 covers 16 residues. The CDR3, as DNA: TGTGCCAGCAGCAGCTCCGACGGACAGGGTAGTGGTGGCTACACCTTC. Its protein product is CASSSSDGQGSGGYTF.

V usage is TRBV30 and J usage is TRBJ2-7; 7 positions match TRBD1. The V segment lost 0 bases and the J segment 1 base; nucleotides outside the gene matches: 6. Germline CDR1 is GTSNPN and CDR2 is SVGIG (reference sequence). The CDR3 sequence is 15 residues long. CDR3: CAWSVPDRASYEQYF. CDR3 nucleotides: TGTGCCTGGAGTGTCCCAGACAGGGCTTCCTACGAGCAGTACTTC.

The V gene is TRBV7-2, the J gene TRBJ2-7, with 9 bases matching TRBD2. V was clipped by 7 bases and J by 6 bases; unmatched bases: 7. This CDR3 region has 13 residues. CDR1 and CDR2 from the germline V gene are SGHTA and FQGNSA. DNA of the CDR3: TGTGCCAGCACACTTAGCGGGAGTCGCGAGCAGTACTTC. Translating it yields CASTLSGSREQYF.

This clone was seen more than once but under ten times. The CDR3 DNA follows: TGTGCCAGCAGCCGGGGGGAATACACTGAAGCTTTCTTT. It yields the protein CASSRGEYTEAFF. V is TRBV7-9 and J is TRBJ1-1; possible D gene TRBD1, 5 bases. CDR1 SEHNR and CDR2 FQNEAQ come from the germline V gene (reference sequence). This CDR3 is 13 amino acids long. The V end lost 5 bases, the J end lost 3 bases, and 10 bases lay between the germline ends.

The rearrangement joins TRBV27 to TRBJ2-1; D is perhaps TRBD2 (6 bases). Germline CDR1 reads MNHEY; CDR2 reads SMNVEV (reference sequence). The V end was cut by 2 bases, the J end by 5 bases, with 10 bases between. The CDR3 has 14 residues. The CDR3 protein is CASSLELAHNEQFF. The CDR3 nucleotides read TGTGCCAGCAGTTTAGAACTAGCCCACAATGAGCAGTTCTTC.